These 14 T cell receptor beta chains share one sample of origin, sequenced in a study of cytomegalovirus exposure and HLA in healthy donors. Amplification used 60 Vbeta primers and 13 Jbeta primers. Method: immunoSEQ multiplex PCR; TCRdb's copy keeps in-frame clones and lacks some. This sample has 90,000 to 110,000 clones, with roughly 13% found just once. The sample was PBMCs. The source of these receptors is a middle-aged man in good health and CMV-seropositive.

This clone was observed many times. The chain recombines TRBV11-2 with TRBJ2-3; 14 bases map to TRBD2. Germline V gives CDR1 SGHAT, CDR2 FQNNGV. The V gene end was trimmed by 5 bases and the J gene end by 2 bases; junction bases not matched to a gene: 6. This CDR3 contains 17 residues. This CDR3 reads CASSPGTSGGYTDTQYF. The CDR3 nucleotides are TGTGCCAGCAGCCCCGGGACTAGCGGGGGTTACACAGATACGCAGTATTTT.

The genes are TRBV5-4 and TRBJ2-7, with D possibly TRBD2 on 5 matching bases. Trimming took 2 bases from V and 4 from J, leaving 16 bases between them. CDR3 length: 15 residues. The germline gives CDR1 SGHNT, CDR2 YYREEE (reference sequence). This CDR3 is CASSLAGIPSYEQYF. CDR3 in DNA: TGTGCCAGCAGCTTAGCCGGGATTCCGTCTTACGAGCAGTACTTC. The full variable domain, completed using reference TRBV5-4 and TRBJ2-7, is ETGVTQSPTHLIKTRGQQVTLRCSSQSGHNTVSWYQQALGQGPQFIFQYYREEENGRGNFPPRFSGLQFPNYSSELNVNALELDDSALYLCASSLAGIPSYEQYFGPGTRLTVT.

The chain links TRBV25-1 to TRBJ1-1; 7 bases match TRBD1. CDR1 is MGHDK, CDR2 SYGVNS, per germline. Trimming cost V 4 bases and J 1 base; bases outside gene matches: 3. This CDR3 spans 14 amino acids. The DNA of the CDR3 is TGTGCCAGCAGTGGGACAGGTAGGAACACTGAAGCTTTCTTT. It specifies CASSGTGRNTEAFF. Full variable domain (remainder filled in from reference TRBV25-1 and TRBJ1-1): EADIYQTPRYLVIGTGKKITLECSQTMGHDKMYWYQQDPGMELHLIHYSYGVNSTEKGDLSSESTVSRIRTEHFPLTLESARPSHTSQYLCASSGTGRNTEAFFGQGTRLTVV.

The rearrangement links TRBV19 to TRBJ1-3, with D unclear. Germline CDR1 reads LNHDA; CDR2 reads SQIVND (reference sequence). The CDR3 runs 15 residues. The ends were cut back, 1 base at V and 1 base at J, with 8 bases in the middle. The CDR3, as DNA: TGTGCCAGTAGTATAGCCGGAGCTTCTGGAAACACCATATATTTT. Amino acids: CASSIAGASGNTIYF.

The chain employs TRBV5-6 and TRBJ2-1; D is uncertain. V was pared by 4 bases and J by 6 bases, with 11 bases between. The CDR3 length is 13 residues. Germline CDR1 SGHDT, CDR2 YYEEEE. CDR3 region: CASSADTFNEQFF. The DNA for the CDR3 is TGTGCCAGCAGCGCTGACACGTTCAATGAGCAGTTCTTC.

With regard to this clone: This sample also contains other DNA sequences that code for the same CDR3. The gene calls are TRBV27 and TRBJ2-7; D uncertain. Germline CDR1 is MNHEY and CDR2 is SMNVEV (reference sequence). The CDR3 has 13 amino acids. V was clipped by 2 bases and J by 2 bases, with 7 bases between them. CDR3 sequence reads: CASSLGLAYEQYF. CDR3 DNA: TGTGCCAGCAGTTTAGGTCTAGCCTACGAGCAGTACTTC.

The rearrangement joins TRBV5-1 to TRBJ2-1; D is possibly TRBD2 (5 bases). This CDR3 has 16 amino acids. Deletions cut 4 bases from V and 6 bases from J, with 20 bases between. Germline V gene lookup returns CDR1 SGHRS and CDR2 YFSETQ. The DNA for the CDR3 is TGCGCCAGCAGCGGACGCGGCGGGTTAGTGGGCAATGAGCAGTTCTTC. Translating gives CASSGRGGLVGNEQFF.

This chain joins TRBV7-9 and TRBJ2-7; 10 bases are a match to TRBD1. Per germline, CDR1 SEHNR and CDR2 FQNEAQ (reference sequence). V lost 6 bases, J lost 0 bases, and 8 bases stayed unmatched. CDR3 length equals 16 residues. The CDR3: CASRSWRTGGSYEQYF. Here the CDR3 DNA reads TGTGCCAGCAGATCGTGGAGGACAGGGGGCTCCTACGAGCAGTACTTC.

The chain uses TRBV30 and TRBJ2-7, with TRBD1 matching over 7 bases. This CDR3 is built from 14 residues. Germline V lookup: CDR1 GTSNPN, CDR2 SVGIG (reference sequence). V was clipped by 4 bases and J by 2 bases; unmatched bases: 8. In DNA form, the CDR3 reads TGTGCCTGGACCCCGGGCCAGGGGGCCTACGAGCAGTACTTC. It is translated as CAWTPGQGAYEQYF.

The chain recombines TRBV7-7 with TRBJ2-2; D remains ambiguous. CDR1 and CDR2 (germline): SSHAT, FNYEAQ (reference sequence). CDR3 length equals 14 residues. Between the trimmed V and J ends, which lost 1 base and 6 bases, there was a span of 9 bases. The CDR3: CASSLGGNAGELFF. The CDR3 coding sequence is TGTGCCAGCAGCTTAGGAGGTAACGCCGGGGAGCTGTTTTTT.

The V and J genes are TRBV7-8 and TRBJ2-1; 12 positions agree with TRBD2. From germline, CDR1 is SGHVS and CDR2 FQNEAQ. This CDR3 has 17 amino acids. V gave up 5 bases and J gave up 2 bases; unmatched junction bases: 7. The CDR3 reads CASSLRTSGTTYNEQFF. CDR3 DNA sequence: TGTGCCAGCAGCCTAAGGACTAGCGGGACTACCTACAATGAGCAGTTCTTC.

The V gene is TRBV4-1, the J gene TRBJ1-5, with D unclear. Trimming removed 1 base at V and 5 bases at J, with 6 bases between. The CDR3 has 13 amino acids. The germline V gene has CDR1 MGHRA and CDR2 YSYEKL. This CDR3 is CASSQVPDQPQHF. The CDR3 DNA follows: TGCGCCAGCAGCCAAGTCCCCGATCAGCCCCAGCATTTT.

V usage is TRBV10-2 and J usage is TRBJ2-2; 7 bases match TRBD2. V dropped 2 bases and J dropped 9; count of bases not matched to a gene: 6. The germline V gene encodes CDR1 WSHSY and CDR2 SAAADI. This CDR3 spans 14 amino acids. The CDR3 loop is CASSEGLENRELFF. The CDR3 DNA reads TGCGCCAGCAGTGAGGGACTAGAGAATCGGGAGCTGTTTTTT.

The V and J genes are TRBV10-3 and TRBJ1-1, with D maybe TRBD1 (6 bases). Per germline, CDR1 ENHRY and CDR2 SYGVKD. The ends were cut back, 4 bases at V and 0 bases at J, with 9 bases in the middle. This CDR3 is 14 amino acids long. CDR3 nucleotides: TGTGCCATCAGTGGACAGGTTCTGAACACTGAAGCTTTCTTT. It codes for CAISGQVLNTEAFF.